The clone carrying this TCR beta chain is a singleton in its sample. These data come from a study of sequential checkpoint blockade in melanoma. Study-wide context: Patients were randomized 1:1 to nivolumab-then-ipilimumab or ipilimumab-then-nivolumab first-line. Each arm's sequence ended with maintenance nivolumab.

Some clones are missing from TCRdb's copy, which holds only in-frame ones; the method was immunoSEQ multiplex PCR. The sample shows under 20,000 clones, under 75% of them seen only once. Germline trimming cut 6 bases from V and 3 bases from J; bases unmatched to any gene: 14. The CDR3 totals 17 residues. CDR1 is MDHEN, CDR2 SYDVKM, per germline. Treatment meaning: randomized to nivolumab then ipilimumab (arm A) or the reverse (arm B). Patients had received no earlier DNA-damaging chemotherapy. Sorted cells were live CD3+CD8+, lacking CD19 and CD56, from PBMCs. The gene calls are TRBV28 and TRBJ1-3, with 7 bases that match TRBD1. Specimen: CD8+ T cells sorted from blood (inferred from file names), collected from a patient given nivolumab and ipilimumab in sequence. This receptor was identified in a human donor with melanoma. The CDR3 nucleotides read TGTGCCAGCAGCCCCCGTGGGACAGCTCTTCTTGGAAACACCATATATTTT. Protein product: CASSPRGTALLGNTIYF. Filled out from reference TRBV28 and TRBJ1-3, the complete variable domain reads DVKVTQSSRYLVKRTGEKVFLECVQDMDHENMFWYRQDPGLGLRLIYFSYDVKMKEKGDIPEGYSVSREKKERFSLILESASTNQTSMYLCASSPRGTALLGNTIYFGEGSWLTVV.